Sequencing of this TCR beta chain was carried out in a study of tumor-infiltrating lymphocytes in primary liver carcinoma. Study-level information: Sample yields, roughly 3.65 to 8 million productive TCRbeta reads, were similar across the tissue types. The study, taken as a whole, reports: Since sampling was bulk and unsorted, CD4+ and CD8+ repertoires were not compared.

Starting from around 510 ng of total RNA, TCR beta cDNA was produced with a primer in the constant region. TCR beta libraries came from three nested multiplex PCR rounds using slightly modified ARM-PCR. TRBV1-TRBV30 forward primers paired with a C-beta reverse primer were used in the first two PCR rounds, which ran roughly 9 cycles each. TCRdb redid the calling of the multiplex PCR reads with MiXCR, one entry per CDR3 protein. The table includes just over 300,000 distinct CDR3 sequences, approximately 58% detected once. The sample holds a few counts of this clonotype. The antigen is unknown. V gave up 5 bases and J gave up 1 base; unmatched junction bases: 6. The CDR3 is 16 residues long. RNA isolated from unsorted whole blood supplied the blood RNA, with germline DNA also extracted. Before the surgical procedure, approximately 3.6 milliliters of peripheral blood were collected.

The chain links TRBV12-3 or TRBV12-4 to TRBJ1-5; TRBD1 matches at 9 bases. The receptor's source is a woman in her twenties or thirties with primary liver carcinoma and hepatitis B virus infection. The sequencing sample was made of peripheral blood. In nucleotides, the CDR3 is TGTGCCAGCAGTCAAACAGGGGGCAGGAGCAATCAGCCCCAGCATTTT. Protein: CASSQTGGRSNQPQHF.